Following are 7 T cell receptor beta chains from one sample sequenced in a study of molecular identifiers for immune sequencing clone quantification. MiXCR, applied by TCRdb to the PCR reads, yields one record per CDR3 protein. The sample has approximately 500,000 distinct CDR3 sequences; about 26% are singletons. The sequenced material came from naive CD8+ T cells from blood, with Jurkat cell RNA spiked in. Subset meaning: FACS-sorted CD8+CD4-CCR7+CD45RA+ naive T cells. The receptors originated from a human donor in good health. Some libraries in this study had Jurkat cell RNA spiked in.

This clonotype was found many times. The genes are TRBV13 and TRBJ2-7, with D possibly matching TRBD1 (6 bases). Germline CDR1 reads PRHDT; CDR2 reads FYEKMQ (reference sequence). There are 14 residues in the CDR3. Trimming removed 5 bases at V and 7 bases at J, with 18 bases between. CDR3 residues: CASSRPGQTEEQYF. CDR3 nucleotide sequence: TGTGCCAGCAGCCGACCCGGACAGACAGAGGAGCAGTACTTC.

The V call is TRBV7-9, the J call TRBJ2-3, with D possibly being TRBD1 or TRBD2 (7 bases each). Deletions cut 5 bases from V and 2 bases from J, with 26 bases between. Germline V CDR1 and CDR2: SEHNR, FQNEAQ (reference sequence). CDR3 length: 19 residues. CDR3 loop: CASSDRDSSTSEHTDTQYF. The CDR3, as DNA: TGTGCCAGCAGCGACCGGGACAGTAGCACTAGCGAGCACACAGATACGCAGTATTTT.

The chain links TRBV7-8 to TRBJ1-4; TRBD1 is a possible D gene (5 bases). Germline V gene lookup returns CDR1 SGHVS and CDR2 FQNEAQ. The CDR3 is 15 amino acids. With 1 base removed from V and 7 bases from J, the gap between germline ends came to 13 bases. In DNA form, the CDR3 reads TGTGCCAGCAGCTTAGGGGGACGGTTTAGTGAAAAACTGTTTTTT. It codes for CASSLGGRFSEKLFF.

This clonotype was counted ten times or more. This sequence joins TRBV6-5 and TRBJ2-6, with D maybe TRBD1 (6 bases). The CDR3 contains 13 residues. In germline, CDR1 is MNHEY, CDR2 SVGAGI. The V end lost 5 bases, the J end lost 9 bases, and 11 bases lay between the germline ends. The CDR3 spells CASSLDRSNVLTF. CDR3 DNA sequence: TGTGCCAGCAGTCTTGACAGGAGCAACGTCCTGACTTTC.

The chain employs TRBV12-3 or TRBV12-4 and TRBJ2-3; D gene uncertain. The CDR3 sequence is 13 residues long. V lost 7 bases and J lost 2, with 10 bases in between. The CDR3 here is CASTLEITDTQYF. CDR3 nucleotides: TGTGCCAGCACCCTGGAGATCACAGATACGCAGTATTTT.

The chain links TRBV7-2 to TRBJ2-5, with 11 bases aligning to TRBD2. The germline V gene has CDR1 SGHTA and CDR2 FQGNSA. V was clipped by 5 bases and J by 4 bases; unmatched bases: 9. CDR3 length: 16 amino acids. CDR3 sequence reads: CASSTKTSGGGETQYF. The DNA of the CDR3 is TGTGCCAGCAGCACTAAAACTAGCGGGGGTGGAGAGACCCAGTACTTC. The whole variable domain, remainder taken from reference TRBV7-2 and TRBJ2-5, is GAGVSQSPSNKVTEKGKDVELRCDPISGHTALYWYRQSLGQGLEFLIYFQGNSAPDKSGLPSDRFSAERTGGSVSTLTIQRTQQEDSAVYLCASSTKTSGGGETQYFGPGTRLLVL.

Ten or more counts support this clonotype. The chain has TRBV7-9 and TRBJ1-1; D call uncertain. The CDR3 is 16 amino acids. The V end lost 5 bases, the J end lost 0 bases, and 16 bases lay between the germline ends. Germline CDR1 and CDR2: SEHNR and FQNEAQ (reference sequence). In nucleotides, the CDR3 is TGTGCCAGCAGCCCTAAAACGGGAGCGATGAACACTGAAGCTTTCTTT. Protein: CASSPKTGAMNTEAFF.